This T cell receptor beta chain was retrieved from a study of T cells expressing NK-cell markers. Study-level background: Cells sorted as CD3+CD56+NKG2C+, CD3+CD56+NKG2C- and CD3+CD56-NKG2C+ T cells supplied the TCR beta repertoires. Among eight sequenced donors, seven carried HCMV seropositivity while one was seronegative.

TCRdb processed the 5' RACE reads again and assigns one entry to each CDR3 protein, with no DNA. This sample contains roughly 150,000 distinct CDR3 sequences. Findings and limits, study-wide: The share of CD8+ T cells held by dominant NKG2C+ clonotypes was 1.0-7.0% in several donors. These clonotypes, the leaders elsewhere, also led the CD3+CD56-NKG2C+ fraction in a handful of donors.

With regard to this clonotype: What it binds is unknown.

The TCR originated in a man aged 18 to 69 in good health. Sequences were obtained from blood T cells: a sorted CD56 or NKG2C T cell subset, CD4+ or CD8+ T cells, or bulk PBMC T cells (not recorded which).

The chain's CDR3 is CAWKDPSSYNEQFF. This chain links TRBV30 with TRBJ2-1. The germline CDR1 and CDR2 sequences are GTSNPN and SVGIG (reference sequence). CDR3 size: 14 residues.